This T cell receptor beta chain came from a study of cytomegalovirus exposure and HLA in healthy donors. Both 60 Vbeta primers and 13 Jbeta primers went into the PCR. Source study methods: Later work found about 80 million unique TCR beta chains, with some 11 million shared. Assay: immunoSEQ multiplex PCR; the TCRdb copy retains only in-frame clones and omits some. The DNA gave D and trimming, while V, J and clone size come from that table. The profile shows about 120,000 clones, 70% to 85% of them singletons. Notes on the study in general: It emerged from a later analysis that several of the most significant clusters appeared to be linked to common viral pathogens.

The V end was cut by 1 base, the J end by 0 bases, with 7 bases between. The germline V gene has CDR1 SGDLS and CDR2 YYNGEE. The CDR3 loop spans 14 amino acids. With regard to this clone: Antigen specificity is unknown.

The sample was PBMCs. The TCR was taken from a man aged 40-50 years in good health and CMV-seropositive. The chain uses TRBV9 and TRBJ1-1; the D is unclear. The chain's CDR3 is CASSVSTLNTEAFF. The CDR3 DNA follows: TGTGCCAGCAGCGTATCGACTCTGAACACTGAAGCTTTCTTT.